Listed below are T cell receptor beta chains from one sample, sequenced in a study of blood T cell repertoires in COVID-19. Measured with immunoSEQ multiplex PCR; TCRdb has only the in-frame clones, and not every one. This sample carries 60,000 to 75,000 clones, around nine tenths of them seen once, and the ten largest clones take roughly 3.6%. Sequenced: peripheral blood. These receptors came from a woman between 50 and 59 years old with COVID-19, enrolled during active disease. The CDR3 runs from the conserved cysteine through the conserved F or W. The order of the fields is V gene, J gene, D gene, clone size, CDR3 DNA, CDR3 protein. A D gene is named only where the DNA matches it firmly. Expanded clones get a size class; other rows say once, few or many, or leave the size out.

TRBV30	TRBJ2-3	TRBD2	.	TGTGCCTGGTCTAGCGGGAGGGGCACAGATACGCAGTATTTT	CAWSSGRGTDTQYF
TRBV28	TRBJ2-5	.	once	TGTGCCAGCAGCTTCCAAGAGACCCAGTACTTC	CASSFQETQYF
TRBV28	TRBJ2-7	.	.	TGTGCCAGCAGTAGTTCCGGGTCCCTCTTTTACGAGCAGTACTTC	CASSSSGSLFYEQYF
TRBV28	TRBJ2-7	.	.	TGTGCCAGCAGTCCCCCAGGGGAGCAGTACTTC	CASSPPGEQYF
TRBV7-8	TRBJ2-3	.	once	TGTGCCAGCAGCTTATGGGGGGAGACAGATACGCAGTATTTT	CASSLWGETDTQYF
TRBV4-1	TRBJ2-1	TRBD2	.	TGCGCCAGCAGCCGGGGGGGACTAGCCGCCCTCGGGAATGAGCAGTTCTTC	CASSRGGLAALGNEQFF
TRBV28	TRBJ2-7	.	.	TGTGCTCAACGCACCCCAGTCCACGAGCAGTACTTC	CAQRTPVHEQYF
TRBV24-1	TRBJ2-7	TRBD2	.	TGTGCCACCTCGGGGGGTTACGAGCAGTACTTC	CATSGGYEQYF
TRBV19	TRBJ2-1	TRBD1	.	TGTGCCAGTAGTATCGGCAGGGGGTCTGACTCCTACAATGAGCAGTTCTTC	CASSIGRGSDSYNEQFF
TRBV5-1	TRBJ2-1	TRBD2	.	TGCGCCAGCAGCTTGGGACTAGCAACGACTGAGCAGTTCTTC	CASSLGLATTEQFF
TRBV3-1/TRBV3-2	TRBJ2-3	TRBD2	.	TGTGCCAGCAGCCCTGCCGGCGGGAGGGCCGTTACGCAGTATTTT	CASSPAGGRAVTQYF
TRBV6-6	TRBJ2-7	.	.	TGTGCCAGCAACAGGGGAGGAGAGCAGTACTTC	CASNRGGEQYF
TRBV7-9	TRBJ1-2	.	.	TGTGCCAGCAGCCCCACAGGCCCCTCTGGCTACACCTTC	CASSPTGPSGYTF
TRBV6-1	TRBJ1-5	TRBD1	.	TGTGCCAGCAGTGAGGGACAGGGGCCTCGGTCCCAGCATTTT	CASSEGQGPRSQHF
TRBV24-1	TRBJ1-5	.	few	TGTGCCACCAGTGAAGCAGGGGCGGGTAGTCAGCCCCAGCATTTT	CATSEAGAGSQPQHF
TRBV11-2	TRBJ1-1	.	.	TGTGCCAGCAGCTTCCCGCAGACAGGCATCGCTGAAGCTTTCTTT	CASSFPQTGIAEAFF
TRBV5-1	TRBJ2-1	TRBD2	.	TGCGCCAGCAGGGGAGGGCGGGGAGACTCCTACAATGAGCAGTTCTTC	CASRGGRGDSYNEQFF
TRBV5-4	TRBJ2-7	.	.	TGTGCCAGCAGCCCCTCGGGGGAGATCTGGTCCTACGAGCAGTACTTC	CASSPSGEIWSYEQYF
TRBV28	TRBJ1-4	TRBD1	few	TGTGCCAGCAGGGGACAGGGGGGCGTTGAAAAACTGTTTTTT	CASRGQGGVEKLFF
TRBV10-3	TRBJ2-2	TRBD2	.	TGTGCCATCAGTGCCCCTGAGGGAGGGGAGGCGAACACCGGGGAGCTGTTTTTT	CAISAPEGGEANTGELFF
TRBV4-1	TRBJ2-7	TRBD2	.	TGCGCCAGCAGACATCTCGGCGGGGGGACCTACGAGCAGTACTTC	CASRHLGGGTYEQYF
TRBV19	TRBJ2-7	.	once	TGTGCCAGTAGTATCCATCCCCGGGCAGGGCGGTACGAGCAGTACTTC	CASSIHPRAGRYEQYF
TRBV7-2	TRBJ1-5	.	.	TGTGCCAGCAGCATAACCCCTACAGGAAATCAGCCCCAGCATTTT	CASSITPTGNQPQHF
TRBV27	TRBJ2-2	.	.	TGTGCCAGCAGTTATAGGACGGGGGTAGTCACCGGGGAGCTGTTTTTT	CASSYRTGVVTGELFF
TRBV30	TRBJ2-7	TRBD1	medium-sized	TGTGCCTGGAGTGTACCTATGCGGACAGGGCTCTACGAGCAGTACTTC	CAWSVPMRTGLYEQYF
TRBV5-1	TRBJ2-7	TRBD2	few	TGCGCCAGCAGTTTTAGCGGGAGGGTATACTTC	CASSFSGRVYF
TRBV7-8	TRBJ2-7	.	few	TGTGCCAGCAGCCCACTCCGATCCTACGAGCAGTACTTC	CASSPLRSYEQYF
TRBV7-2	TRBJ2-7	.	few	TGTGCCAGCAGCTTAGTTAGTTCTACCTACGAGCAGTACTTC	CASSLVSSTYEQYF
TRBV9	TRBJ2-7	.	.	TGTGCCCGCGGGGAGGTTTCCTACGAGCAGTACTTC	CARGEVSYEQYF
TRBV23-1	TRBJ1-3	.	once	TGCGCCAGCAGTCACCGGGACTCTGGAAACACCATATATTTT	CASSHRDSGNTIYF
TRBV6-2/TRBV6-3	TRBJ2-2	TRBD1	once	TGTGCCAGCAGTCGGACAGGGGGCTTGACCGGGGAGCTGTTTTTT	CASSRTGGLTGELFF
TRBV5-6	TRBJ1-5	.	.	TGTGCCAGCAGCTTGAGGGACTATAATCAGCCCCAGCATTTT	CASSLRDYNQPQHF
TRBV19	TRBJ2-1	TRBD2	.	TGTGCCAGTAGTCCTAGCGGGAGCTCCTACAATGAGCAGTTCTTC	CASSPSGSSYNEQFF
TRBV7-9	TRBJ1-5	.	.	TGTGCCAGCAGCTTAGGTGACAGCAGCAATCAGCCCCAGCATTTT	CASSLGDSSNQPQHF
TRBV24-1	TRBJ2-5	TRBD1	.	TGTGCCACCAGTGATCGGGGACAGGGAGAAGAGACCCAGTACTTC	CATSDRGQGEETQYF
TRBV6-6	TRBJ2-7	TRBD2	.	TGTGCCAGCAGGGGATCTAGCGGACTTATTTACGAGCAGTACTTC	CASRGSSGLIYEQYF
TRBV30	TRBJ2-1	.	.	TGTGCCTGGAGTGTACCAGGGACAAATCACTACAATGAGCAGTTCTTC	CAWSVPGTNHYNEQFF
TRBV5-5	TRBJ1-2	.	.	TGTGCCAGCAGCTTGGGGGGGCACTGGGATGGCTACACCTTC	CASSLGGHWDGYTF
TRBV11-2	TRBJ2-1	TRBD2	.	TGTGCCAGCAGCCCACGACTAGCGGGAGGATCCTACAATGAGCAGTTCTTC	CASSPRLAGGSYNEQFF
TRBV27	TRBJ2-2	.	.	TGTGCCAGCAGTTTAGCCGGGAACGGGGAGCTGTTTTTT	CASSLAGNGELFF
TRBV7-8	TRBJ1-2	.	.	TGTGCCAGCAGCTTAGGTCACGGTCCGGGCTATGGCTACACCTTC	CASSLGHGPGYGYTF
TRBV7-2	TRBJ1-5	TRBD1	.	TGTGCCAGCAGCTCGGGACAGGGGGCGAATCAGCCCCAGCATTTT	CASSSGQGANQPQHF
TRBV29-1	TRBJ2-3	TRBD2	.	TGCAGCGTTGCACCTAGCGGGAGGACAGATACGCAGTATTTT	CSVAPSGRTDTQYF
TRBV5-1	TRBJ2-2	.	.	TGCGCCAGCTCAGTAGCCCAATTTCGAACAAACACCGGGGAGCTGTTTTTT	CASSVAQFRTNTGELFF
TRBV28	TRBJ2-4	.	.	TGTGCCAGCAGTACAGCGGCTCTAGCCAAAAACATTCAGTACTTC	CASSTAALAKNIQYF
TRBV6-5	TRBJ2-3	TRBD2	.	TGTGCCAGTAAGGGGCTAGCGGGAACGAATACGCAGTATTTT	CASKGLAGTNTQYF
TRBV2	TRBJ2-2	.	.	TGTGCCAGCAGTGAGATGGGGGGTCGCACCGGGGAGCTGTTTTTT	CASSEMGGRTGELFF
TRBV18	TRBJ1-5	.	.	TGTGCCAGCTCACCTGAGTCGGGCAATCAGCCCCAGCATTTT	CASSPESGNQPQHF
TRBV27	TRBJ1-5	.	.	TGTGCCAGCAGTTGGGCCCGGACCGGGAGGAATCAGCCCCAGCATTTT	CASSWARTGRNQPQHF
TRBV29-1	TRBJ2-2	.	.	TGCAGCGCCTCACTGACGAACACCGGGGAGCTGTTTTTT	CSASLTNTGELFF
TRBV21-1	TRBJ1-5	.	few	TGTGCCAGCCCAGGGGGCAGGGGCAATCAGCCCCAGCATTTT	CASPGGRGNQPQHF
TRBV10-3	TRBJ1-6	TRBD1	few	TGTGCCATCAGTGAGCCGGGACAGGGGGCCTATAATTCACCCCTCCACTTT	CAISEPGQGAYNSPLHF
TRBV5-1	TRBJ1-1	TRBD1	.	TGCGCCAGCAGCCTACAGGGGTACACTGAAGCTTTCTTT	CASSLQGYTEAFF
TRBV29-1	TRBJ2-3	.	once	TGCAGCGTTGACGAGACTCGGGATACGCAGTATTTT	CSVDETRDTQYF